A selection of T cell receptor beta chains follows, all from one sample in a study of blood T cell repertoires in COVID-19. Repertoires were generated with immunoSEQ multiplex PCR, while TCRdb's copy carries only in-frame clones and drops some. The table has about 55,000 clones, over 75% seen once. Sequenced input: peripheral blood. The receptors were gathered from a human donor in a cohort sampled during active COVID-19. CDR3s include the opening cysteine and the closing phenylalanine or tryptophan. The order of the fields is V gene, clone size, D gene, J gene, CDR3 DNA, CDR3 protein. The D gene is left open where the match is weak. Rows give clone size only sometimes, using once, few, many, or a class for an expanded clone.

V gene: TRBV30; clone size: once; D gene: TRBD1; J gene: TRBJ1-5; CDR3 DNA: TGTGCCTGGGCAGGGGGGAATCAGCCCCAGCATTTT; CDR3 protein: CAWAGGNQPQHF
V gene: TRBV30; clone size: .; D gene: .; J gene: TRBJ2-7; CDR3 DNA: TGTGCCTGGAGTGTACCCTCAGGTGGGTCATACGAGCAGTACTTC; CDR3 protein: CAWSVPSGGSYEQYF
V gene: TRBV7-3; clone size: few; D gene: TRBD1; J gene: TRBJ2-6; CDR3 DNA: TGTGCCAGCAGCACGAGACAGGGGGCCGGGGCCAACGTCCTGACTTTC; CDR3 protein: CASSTRQGAGANVLTF
V gene: TRBV30; clone size: few; D gene: .; J gene: TRBJ1-5; CDR3 DNA: TGTGCCTGGAGTGTACAGGGTCCTCAGCCCCAGCATTTT; CDR3 protein: CAWSVQGPQPQHF
V gene: TRBV7-9; clone size: few; D gene: .; J gene: TRBJ2-7; CDR3 DNA: TGTGCCAGCAGCTTGGCAGGGGTATTCTACGAGCAGTACTTC; CDR3 protein: CASSLAGVFYEQYF
V gene: TRBV19; clone size: .; D gene: TRBD2; J gene: TRBJ2-2; CDR3 DNA: TGTGCCAGTAGCCTCGCCGCTAGCGGGAGTAACACCGGGGAGCTGTTTTTT; CDR3 protein: CASSLAASGSNTGELFF
V gene: TRBV6-2/TRBV6-3; clone size: .; D gene: .; J gene: TRBJ2-3; CDR3 DNA: TGTGCCAGCAGTTACTGGCGGAGCACAGATACGCAGTATTTT; CDR3 protein: CASSYWRSTDTQYF
V gene: TRBV27; clone size: once; D gene: TRBD1; J gene: TRBJ2-3; CDR3 DNA: TGTGCCAGCAGTTTACTCCAAACAGGGGGATATGGCACAGATACGCAGTATTTT; CDR3 protein: CASSLLQTGGYGTDTQYF
V gene: TRBV4-3; clone size: .; D gene: TRBD1; J gene: TRBJ1-2; CDR3 DNA: TGCGCCAGCAGCCAGGGGACAGGGTTTGGCTACACCTTC; CDR3 protein: CASSQGTGFGYTF
V gene: TRBV27; clone size: .; D gene: TRBD1; J gene: TRBJ2-3; CDR3 DNA: TGTGCCAGCAGTTTGGACAGGGACAGCACAGATACGCAGTATTTT; CDR3 protein: CASSLDRDSTDTQYF
V gene: TRBV5-1; clone size: .; D gene: .; J gene: TRBJ1-6; CDR3 DNA: TGCGCCAGCAGCTTAGGGGGGGCAGGATCACCCCTCCACTTT; CDR3 protein: CASSLGGAGSPLHF
V gene: TRBV5-1; clone size: .; D gene: .; J gene: TRBJ1-1; CDR3 DNA: TGCGCCAGCAGCTTGGGGACAGCCTCGAACACTGAAGCTTTCTTT; CDR3 protein: CASSLGTASNTEAFF
V gene: TRBV9; clone size: .; D gene: .; J gene: TRBJ1-3; CDR3 DNA: TGTGCCAGCAGCGTAGGGGACATTACGGGAAACACCATATATTTT; CDR3 protein: CASSVGDITGNTIYF
V gene: TRBV7-2; clone size: .; D gene: .; J gene: TRBJ1-3; CDR3 DNA: TGTGCCAGCAGCTTAAGGGGGGGGGCTGGAAACACCATATATTTT; CDR3 protein: CASSLRGGAGNTIYF
V gene: TRBV4-3; clone size: .; D gene: .; J gene: TRBJ1-1; CDR3 DNA: TGCGCCAGCAGCCAAGAGACTCACCAGGGGACCACTGAAGCTTTCTTT; CDR3 protein: CASSQETHQGTTEAFF
V gene: TRBV10-3; clone size: once; D gene: TRBD1; J gene: TRBJ2-7; CDR3 DNA: TGTGCCATCAGACAGGGGGCGTTATTCGGGAGCTCCTACGAGCAGTACTTC; CDR3 protein: CAIRQGALFGSSYEQYF
V gene: TRBV9; clone size: .; D gene: TRBD2; J gene: TRBJ2-1; CDR3 DNA: TGTGCCAGCAGCGTAGTTAGCGGGAGTGGGAATGAGCAGTTCTTC; CDR3 protein: CASSVVSGSGNEQFF
V gene: TRBV4-3; clone size: once; D gene: TRBD2; J gene: TRBJ2-3; CDR3 DNA: TGCGCCAGCAGCCTCAGACTAGCGGGGACCACAGATACGCAGTATTTT; CDR3 protein: CASSLRLAGTTDTQYF
V gene: TRBV5-4; clone size: .; D gene: .; J gene: TRBJ2-3; CDR3 DNA: TGTGCCAGCCAAACAGTAGATACAGATACGCAGTATTTT; CDR3 protein: CASQTVDTDTQYF
V gene: TRBV7-2; clone size: .; D gene: TRBD2; J gene: TRBJ2-7; CDR3 DNA: TGTGCCAGCAGCTCCCGGACTAGCGGGGGCTACGAGCAGTACTTC; CDR3 protein: CASSSRTSGGYEQYF
V gene: TRBV6-2/TRBV6-3; clone size: .; D gene: TRBD2; J gene: TRBJ2-3; CDR3 DNA: TGTGCCAGCAGTTACTCGACGGCGGGAGGGCGGACAGATACGCAGTATTTT; CDR3 protein: CASSYSTAGGRTDTQYF
V gene: TRBV30; clone size: few; D gene: .; J gene: TRBJ2-7; CDR3 DNA: TGTGCCTGGAGTGTACCAGGACTCAAATCCTACGAGCAGTACTTC; CDR3 protein: CAWSVPGLKSYEQYF
V gene: TRBV7-3; clone size: .; D gene: .; J gene: TRBJ2-3; CDR3 DNA: TGTGCCAGCAGCTACGGACAGAACACAGATACGCAGTATTTT; CDR3 protein: CASSYGQNTDTQYF
V gene: TRBV4-3; clone size: .; D gene: TRBD2; J gene: TRBJ2-2; CDR3 DNA: TGCGCCAGCAGCCAAGAAGGGCTAGCGGATATTAACACCGGGGAGCTGTTTTTT; CDR3 protein: CASSQEGLADINTGELFF
V gene: TRBV28; clone size: .; D gene: TRBD1; J gene: TRBJ1-2; CDR3 DNA: TGTGCCAGCAGTTTAGGGACAGGGACCTATGGCTACACCTTC; CDR3 protein: CASSLGTGTYGYTF
V gene: TRBV27; clone size: .; D gene: .; J gene: TRBJ1-3; CDR3 DNA: TGTGCCAGCAGTTCGACGGGGGGAAACACCATATATTTT; CDR3 protein: CASSSTGGNTIYF
V gene: TRBV4-2; clone size: .; D gene: .; J gene: TRBJ1-4; CDR3 DNA: TGTGCCAGCAGCCCGTTCTCGGGGGGTCCGGCTAATGAAAAACTGTTTTTT; CDR3 protein: CASSPFSGGPANEKLFF
V gene: TRBV9; clone size: .; D gene: TRBD2; J gene: TRBJ2-3; CDR3 DNA: TGTGCCAGCAGCGTAGCGGGGGCTAGCGGGACTACGCAGTATTTT; CDR3 protein: CASSVAGASGTTQYF
V gene: TRBV5-1; clone size: .; D gene: .; J gene: TRBJ2-5; CDR3 DNA: TGCGCCAGCAACTTGGCAGGGGCGGAGACCCAGTACTTC; CDR3 protein: CASNLAGAETQYF
V gene: TRBV4-1; clone size: .; D gene: .; J gene: TRBJ2-1; CDR3 DNA: TGCGCCAGCAGCCAAGATGTATTAAACAATGAGCAGTTCTTC; CDR3 protein: CASSQDVLNNEQFF
V gene: TRBV28; clone size: .; D gene: TRBD1; J gene: TRBJ2-2; CDR3 DNA: TGTGCCACCAGCGGACAGGTCAGGGAGCTGTTTTTT; CDR3 protein: CATSGQVRELFF
V gene: TRBV7-6; clone size: .; D gene: .; J gene: TRBJ1-2; CDR3 DNA: TGTGCCAGCAGCTTAGCGTCCCCAGGGTCGGGTGGCTACACCTTC; CDR3 protein: CASSLASPGSGGYTF
V gene: TRBV27; clone size: .; D gene: TRBD2; J gene: TRBJ2-3; CDR3 DNA: TGTGCCAGCTGGACTCGGACTAGCGGGAGGGACACAGATACGCAGTATTTT; CDR3 protein: CASWTRTSGRDTDTQYF
V gene: TRBV5-4; clone size: .; D gene: TRBD2; J gene: TRBJ2-2; CDR3 DNA: TGTGCCAGCAGTTTTGGGGGGAGGGCCACCACCGGGGAGCTGTTTTTT; CDR3 protein: CASSFGGRATTGELFF
V gene: TRBV15; clone size: .; D gene: .; J gene: TRBJ1-4; CDR3 DNA: TGTGCCACCAGCAGAGGGGTACGGGACACCGGGAATGAAAAACTGTTTTTT; CDR3 protein: CATSRGVRDTGNEKLFF
V gene: TRBV3-1/TRBV3-2; clone size: .; D gene: .; J gene: TRBJ2-5; CDR3 DNA: TGTGCCAGCAGCCATGGCCCTAGCGAAGAGACCCAGTACTTC; CDR3 protein: CASSHGPSEETQYF
V gene: TRBV28; clone size: .; D gene: .; J gene: TRBJ1-1; CDR3 DNA: TGTGCCAGCCCTAACGAATCGAACACTGAAGCTTTCTTT; CDR3 protein: CASPNESNTEAFF
V gene: TRBV6-5; clone size: .; D gene: .; J gene: TRBJ2-5; CDR3 DNA: TGTGCCAGCATTAACGAAGGGGTTAAGGAGACCCAGTACTTC; CDR3 protein: CASINEGVKETQYF
V gene: TRBV29-1; clone size: .; D gene: TRBD2; J gene: TRBJ2-7; CDR3 DNA: TGCAGCGTTGATACTAGCGGGAGAGGCGAGCAGTACTTC; CDR3 protein: CSVDTSGRGEQYF
V gene: TRBV12-3/TRBV12-4; clone size: few; D gene: TRBD2; J gene: TRBJ2-7; CDR3 DNA: TGTGCCAGCAGTTTAGTCCGGGAGGGAGAGCAGTACTTC; CDR3 protein: CASSLVREGEQYF
V gene: TRBV5-1; clone size: .; D gene: .; J gene: TRBJ2-7; CDR3 DNA: TGCGCCAGCAGCTTGGAAGGGGCCTACGAGCAGTACTTC; CDR3 protein: CASSLEGAYEQYF
V gene: TRBV30; clone size: .; D gene: .; J gene: TRBJ2-7; CDR3 DNA: TGTGCCTGGAGCCCGGGAGTCGGATACTACGAGCAGTACTTC; CDR3 protein: CAWSPGVGYYEQYF
V gene: TRBV6-5; clone size: once; D gene: TRBD1; J gene: TRBJ2-1; CDR3 DNA: TGTGCCAGCAGTTCCCAGGGGGCTATATACAATGAGCAGTTCTTC; CDR3 protein: CASSSQGAIYNEQFF
V gene: TRBV9; clone size: many; D gene: TRBD2; J gene: TRBJ2-1; CDR3 DNA: TGTGCCAGCAGCGGACTAGCGGGGGGAACGGGGTTCAATGAGCAGTTCTTC; CDR3 protein: CASSGLAGGTGFNEQFF
V gene: TRBV25-1; clone size: .; D gene: .; J gene: TRBJ2-7; CDR3 DNA: TGTGCCAGCAGTGAAACCGGGACTGTCGCGATCGAGCAGTACTTC; CDR3 protein: CASSETGTVAIEQYF
V gene: TRBV6-5; clone size: .; D gene: TRBD1; J gene: TRBJ2-4; CDR3 DNA: TGTGCCAGCAGTCCGGGACAGACCCTAAAGGGCATTCAGTACTTC; CDR3 protein: CASSPGQTLKGIQYF
V gene: TRBV10-1; clone size: .; D gene: TRBD1; J gene: TRBJ2-2; CDR3 DNA: TGCGCCAGCAGTCCTACACGTCCCGGGACAGGGAACGGCGGGGAGCTGTTTTTT; CDR3 protein: CASSPTRPGTGNGGELFF
V gene: TRBV5-8; clone size: once; D gene: .; J gene: TRBJ1-5; CDR3 DNA: TGTGCCAGCAGCCCGAGGCTTAATCAGCCCCAGCATTTT; CDR3 protein: CASSPRLNQPQHF
V gene: TRBV7-2; clone size: .; D gene: TRBD2; J gene: TRBJ2-2; CDR3 DNA: TGTGCCAGCAGCCGTAGCGGGTTGGGCACCGGGGAGCTGTTTTTT; CDR3 protein: CASSRSGLGTGELFF
V gene: TRBV19; clone size: .; D gene: TRBD2; J gene: TRBJ2-1; CDR3 DNA: TGTGCCAGTAGTATTCAGAGCGGGAGAGACCTCTACAATGAGCAGTTCTTC; CDR3 protein: CASSIQSGRDLYNEQFF
V gene: TRBV10-1; clone size: .; D gene: .; J gene: TRBJ2-2; CDR3 DNA: TGCGCCAGCAGTGAAGGAGGATCTACGAACACCGGGGAGCTGTTTTTT; CDR3 protein: CASSEGGSTNTGELFF
V gene: TRBV15; clone size: once; D gene: .; J gene: TRBJ2-3; CDR3 DNA: TGTGCCACCAGCAGGGACTACGAGGCAGATACGCAGTATTTT; CDR3 protein: CATSRDYEADTQYF
V gene: TRBV4-1; clone size: .; D gene: TRBD1; J gene: TRBJ2-2; CDR3 DNA: TGCGCCAGCAGCTCCCGGACAGGGGCGAACACCGGGGAGCTGTTTTTT; CDR3 protein: CASSSRTGANTGELFF
V gene: TRBV28; clone size: few; D gene: .; J gene: TRBJ2-7; CDR3 DNA: TGTGCCAGCAGTTTATTATCCTTTCGGACAGTTAGCCACGAGCAGTACTTC; CDR3 protein: CASSLLSFRTVSHEQYF
V gene: TRBV28; clone size: few; D gene: TRBD2; J gene: TRBJ2-7; CDR3 DNA: TGTGCCAGCAGCCTAGGGGGTCTAGCGGGAGCCTACGAGCAGTACTTC; CDR3 protein: CASSLGGLAGAYEQYF
V gene: TRBV11-2; clone size: once; D gene: .; J gene: TRBJ2-7; CDR3 DNA: TGTGCCAGCTCTGGGGGGTACGAGCAGTACTTC; CDR3 protein: CASSGGYEQYF
V gene: TRBV18; clone size: .; D gene: TRBD1; J gene: TRBJ1-2; CDR3 DNA: TGTGCCAGCTCCAGGACAGGGGAGTTCTATGGCTACACCTTC; CDR3 protein: CASSRTGEFYGYTF
V gene: TRBV5-1; clone size: .; D gene: TRBD2; J gene: TRBJ2-7; CDR3 DNA: TGCGCCAGCAGCGCCAGACTAGCGGAGGGCGAGCAGTACTTC; CDR3 protein: CASSARLAEGEQYF
V gene: TRBV28; clone size: .; D gene: .; J gene: TRBJ1-4; CDR3 DNA: TGTGCCACGGGTGATCAGAATGAAAAACTGTTTTTT; CDR3 protein: CATGDQNEKLFF
V gene: TRBV30; clone size: .; D gene: TRBD2; J gene: TRBJ2-3; CDR3 DNA: TGTGCCTGGAGTGTACAAGGGAAACCCTGGACTAGCGGGGCTAGCACAGATACGCAGTATTTT; CDR3 protein: CAWSVQGKPWTSGASTDTQYF